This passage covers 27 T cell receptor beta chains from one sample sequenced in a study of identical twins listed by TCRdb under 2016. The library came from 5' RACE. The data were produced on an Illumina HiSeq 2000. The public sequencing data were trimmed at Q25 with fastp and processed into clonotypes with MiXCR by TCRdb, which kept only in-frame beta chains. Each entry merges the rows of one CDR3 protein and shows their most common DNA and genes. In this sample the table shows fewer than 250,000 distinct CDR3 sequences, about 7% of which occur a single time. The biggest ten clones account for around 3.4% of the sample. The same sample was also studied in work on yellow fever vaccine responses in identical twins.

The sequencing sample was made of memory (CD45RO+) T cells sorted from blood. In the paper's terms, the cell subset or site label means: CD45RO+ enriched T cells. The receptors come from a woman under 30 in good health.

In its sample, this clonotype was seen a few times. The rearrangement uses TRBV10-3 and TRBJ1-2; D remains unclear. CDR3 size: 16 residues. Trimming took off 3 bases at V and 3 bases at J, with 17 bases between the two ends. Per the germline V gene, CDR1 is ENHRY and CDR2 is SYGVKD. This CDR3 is CAISDNPGGDYYGYTF. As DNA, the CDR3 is TGTGCCATCAGTGATAACCCTGGCGGGGATTACTATGGCTACACCTTC.

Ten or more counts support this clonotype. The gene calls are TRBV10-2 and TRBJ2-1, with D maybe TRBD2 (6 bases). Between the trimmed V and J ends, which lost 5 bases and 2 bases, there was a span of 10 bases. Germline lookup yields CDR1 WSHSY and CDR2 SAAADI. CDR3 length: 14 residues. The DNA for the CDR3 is TGCGCCAGCAGTCGGGACTTAGCCTACAATGAGCAGTTCTTC. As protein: CASSRDLAYNEQFF.

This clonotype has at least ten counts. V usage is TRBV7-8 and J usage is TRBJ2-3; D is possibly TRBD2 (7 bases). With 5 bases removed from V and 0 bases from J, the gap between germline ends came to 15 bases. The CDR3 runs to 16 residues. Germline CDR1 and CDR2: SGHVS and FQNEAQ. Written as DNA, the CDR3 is TGTGCCAGCAGCCGACGGGGGGCATCTAGCACAGATACGCAGTATTTT. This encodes CASSRRGASSTDTQYF.

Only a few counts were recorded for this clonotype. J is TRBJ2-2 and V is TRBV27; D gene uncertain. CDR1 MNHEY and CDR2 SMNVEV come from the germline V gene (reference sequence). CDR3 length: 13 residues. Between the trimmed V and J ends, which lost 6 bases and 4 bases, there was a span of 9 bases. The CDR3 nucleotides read TGTGCCAGCAGCGGCTCTTCCACCGGGGAGCTGTTTTTT. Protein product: CASSGSSTGELFF.

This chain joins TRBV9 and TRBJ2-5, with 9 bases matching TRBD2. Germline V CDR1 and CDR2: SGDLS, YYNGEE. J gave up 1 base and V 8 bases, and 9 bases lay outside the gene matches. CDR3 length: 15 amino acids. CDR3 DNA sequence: TGTGCCAGAAATCGAGCGGGAGGATCCCAAGAGACCCAGTACTTC. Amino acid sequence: CARNRAGGSQETQYF.

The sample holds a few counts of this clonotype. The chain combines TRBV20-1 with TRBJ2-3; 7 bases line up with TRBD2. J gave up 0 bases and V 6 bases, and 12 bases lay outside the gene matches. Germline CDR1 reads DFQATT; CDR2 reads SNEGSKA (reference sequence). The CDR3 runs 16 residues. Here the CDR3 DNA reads TGCAGTGCCGAACCTCTAGCGGAGTGGAGCACAGATACGCAGTATTTT. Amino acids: CSAEPLAEWSTDTQYF.

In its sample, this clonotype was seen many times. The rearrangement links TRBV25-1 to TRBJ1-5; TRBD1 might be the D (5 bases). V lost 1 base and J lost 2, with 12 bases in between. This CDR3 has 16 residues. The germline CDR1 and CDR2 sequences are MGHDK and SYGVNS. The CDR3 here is CASSESGGSGNQPQHF. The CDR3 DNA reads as TGTGCCAGCAGTGAATCGGGGGGTTCGGGCAATCAGCCCCAGCATTTT.

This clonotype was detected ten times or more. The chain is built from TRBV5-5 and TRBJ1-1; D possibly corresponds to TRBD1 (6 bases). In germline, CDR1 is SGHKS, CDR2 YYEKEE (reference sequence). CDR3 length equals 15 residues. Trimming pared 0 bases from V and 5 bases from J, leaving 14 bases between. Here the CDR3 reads CASSLAGQLGTEAFF. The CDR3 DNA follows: TGTGCCAGCAGCTTGGCCGGACAGTTGGGAACTGAAGCTTTCTTT.

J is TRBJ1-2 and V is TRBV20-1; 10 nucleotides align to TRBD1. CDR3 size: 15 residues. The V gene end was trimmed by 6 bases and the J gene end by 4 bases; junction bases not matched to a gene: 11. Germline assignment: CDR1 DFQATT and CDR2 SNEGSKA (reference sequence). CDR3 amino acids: CSALTGQGDSYGYTF. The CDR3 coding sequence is TGCAGTGCCCTAACCGGACAGGGGGATTCCTATGGCTACACCTTC.

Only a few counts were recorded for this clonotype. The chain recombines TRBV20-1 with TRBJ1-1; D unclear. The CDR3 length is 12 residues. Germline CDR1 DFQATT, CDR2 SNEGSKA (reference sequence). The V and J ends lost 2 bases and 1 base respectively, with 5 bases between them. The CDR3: CSARPGNTEAFF. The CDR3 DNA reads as TGCAGTGCTAGACCTGGGAACACTGAAGCTTTCTTT.

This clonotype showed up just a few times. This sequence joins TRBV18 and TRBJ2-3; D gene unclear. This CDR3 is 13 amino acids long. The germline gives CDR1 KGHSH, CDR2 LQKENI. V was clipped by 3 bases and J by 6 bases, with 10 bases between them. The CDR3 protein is CASSPLTTDTQYF. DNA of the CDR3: TGTGCCAGCTCACCTCTTACTACCGATACGCAGTATTTT.

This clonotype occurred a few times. CDR3 sequence: CSARSSGDREGYTF. CDR3 nucleotides: TGCAGTGCTAGATCCAGTGGGGACAGGGAAGGCTACACCTTC. The V call is TRBV20-1, the J call TRBJ1-2, with TRBD1 identical over 9 bases. The CDR3 sequence is 14 residues long. CDR1 and CDR2 from the germline V gene are DFQATT and SNEGSKA (reference sequence). J was trimmed by 8 bases and V by 2 bases; bases with no gene match: 9.

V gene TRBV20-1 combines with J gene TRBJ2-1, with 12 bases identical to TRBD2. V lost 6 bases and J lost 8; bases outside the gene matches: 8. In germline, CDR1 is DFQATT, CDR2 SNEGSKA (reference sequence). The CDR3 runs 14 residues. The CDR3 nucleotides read TGCAGTGCCCAGGGGGCTAGCGGGAGGGATGAGCAGTTCTTC. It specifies CSAQGASGRDEQFF.

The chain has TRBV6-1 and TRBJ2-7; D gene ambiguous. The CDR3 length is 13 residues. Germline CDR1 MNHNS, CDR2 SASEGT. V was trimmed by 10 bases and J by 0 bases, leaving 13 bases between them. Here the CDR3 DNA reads TGTGCCACCGCCCGACTGGGCTCCTACGAGCAGTACGTC. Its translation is CATARLGSYEQYV.

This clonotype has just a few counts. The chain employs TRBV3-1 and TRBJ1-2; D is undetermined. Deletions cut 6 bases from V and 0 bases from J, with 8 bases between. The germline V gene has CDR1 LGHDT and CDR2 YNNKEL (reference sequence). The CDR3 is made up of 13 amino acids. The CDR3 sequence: CASSSGSNYGYTF. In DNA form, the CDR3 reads TGTGCCAGCAGTTCCGGATCTAACTATGGCTACACCTTC.

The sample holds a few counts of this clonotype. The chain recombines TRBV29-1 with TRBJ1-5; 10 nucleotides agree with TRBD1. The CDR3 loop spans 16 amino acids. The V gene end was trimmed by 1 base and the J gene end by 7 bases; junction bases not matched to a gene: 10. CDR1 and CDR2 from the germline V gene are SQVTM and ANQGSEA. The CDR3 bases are TGCAGCGTTGAAGTTTACAGGACAGGGGGACGGCAGCCCCAGCATTTT. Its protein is CSVEVYRTGGRQPQHF.

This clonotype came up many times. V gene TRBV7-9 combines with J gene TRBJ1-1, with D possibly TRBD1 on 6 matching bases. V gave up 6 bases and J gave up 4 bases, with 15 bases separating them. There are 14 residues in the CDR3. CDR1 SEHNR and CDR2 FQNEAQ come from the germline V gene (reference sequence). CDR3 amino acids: CASSYREGFTEAFF. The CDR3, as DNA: TGTGCCAGCAGTTACAGGGAAGGGTTCACTGAAGCTTTCTTT.

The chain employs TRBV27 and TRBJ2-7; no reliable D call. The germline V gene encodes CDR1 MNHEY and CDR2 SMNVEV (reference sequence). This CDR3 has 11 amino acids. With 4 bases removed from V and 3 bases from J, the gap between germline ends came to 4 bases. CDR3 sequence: CASSSHYEQYF. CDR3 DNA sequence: TGTGCCAGCAGTTCCCACTACGAGCAGTACTTC.

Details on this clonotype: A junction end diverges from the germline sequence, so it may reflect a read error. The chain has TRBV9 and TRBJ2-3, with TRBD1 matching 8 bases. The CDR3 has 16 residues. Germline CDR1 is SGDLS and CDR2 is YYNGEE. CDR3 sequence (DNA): TGTGCCTGCAGCGCTATAGGGACAGGACACACAGATACGCAGTATTTT. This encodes CACSAIGTGHTDTQYF.

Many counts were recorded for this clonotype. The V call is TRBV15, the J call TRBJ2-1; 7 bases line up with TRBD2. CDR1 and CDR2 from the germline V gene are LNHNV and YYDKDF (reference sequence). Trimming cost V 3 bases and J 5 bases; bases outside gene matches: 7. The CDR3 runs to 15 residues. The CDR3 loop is CATSRRTSFDNEQFF. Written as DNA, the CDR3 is TGTGCCACCAGCAGGCGGACTAGTTTCGACAATGAGCAGTTCTTC.

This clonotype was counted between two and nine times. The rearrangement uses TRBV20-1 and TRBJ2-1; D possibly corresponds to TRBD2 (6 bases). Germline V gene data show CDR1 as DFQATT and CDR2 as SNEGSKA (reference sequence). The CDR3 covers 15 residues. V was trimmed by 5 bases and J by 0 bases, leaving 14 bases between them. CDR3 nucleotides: TGCAGTGCTCCCCGACTAGAGGGCTCCTACAATGAGCAGTTCTTC. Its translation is CSAPRLEGSYNEQFF.

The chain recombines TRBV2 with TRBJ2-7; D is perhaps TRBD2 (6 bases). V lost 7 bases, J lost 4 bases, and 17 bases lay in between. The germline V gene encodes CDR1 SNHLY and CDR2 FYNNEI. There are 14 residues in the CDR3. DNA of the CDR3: TGTGCCAGCAACCCCCCGGGACTGAGTTACGAGCAGTACTTC. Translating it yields CASNPPGLSYEQYF.

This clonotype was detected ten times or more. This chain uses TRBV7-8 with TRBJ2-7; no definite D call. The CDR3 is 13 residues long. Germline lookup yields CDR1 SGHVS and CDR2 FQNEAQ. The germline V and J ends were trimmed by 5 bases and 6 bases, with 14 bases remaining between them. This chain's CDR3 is CASSSPTRAEQYF. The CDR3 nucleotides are TGTGCCAGCAGCAGCCCTACCCGGGCCGAGCAGTACTTC. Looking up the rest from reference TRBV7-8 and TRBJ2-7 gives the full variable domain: GAGVSQSPRYKVAKRGQDVALRCDPISGHVSLFWYQQALGQGPEFLTYFQNEAQLDKSGLPSDRFFAERPEGSVSTLKIQRTQQEDSAVYLCASSSPTRAEQYFGPGTRLTVT.

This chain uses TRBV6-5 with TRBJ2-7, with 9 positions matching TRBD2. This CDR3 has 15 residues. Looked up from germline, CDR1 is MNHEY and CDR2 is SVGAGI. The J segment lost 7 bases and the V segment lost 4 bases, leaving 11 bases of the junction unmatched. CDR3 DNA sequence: TGTGCCAGCAGTTTAAGGCGGGAGGGCCATAGAGAGCAGTACTTC. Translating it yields CASSLRREGHREQYF.

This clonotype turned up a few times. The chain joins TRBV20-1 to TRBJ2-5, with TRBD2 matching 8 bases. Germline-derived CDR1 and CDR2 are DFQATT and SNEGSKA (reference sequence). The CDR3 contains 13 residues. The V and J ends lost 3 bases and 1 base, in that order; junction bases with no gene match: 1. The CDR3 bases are TGCAGTGCTAGGACTAGCGCCCAAGAGACCCAGTACTTC. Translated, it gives CSARTSAQETQYF.

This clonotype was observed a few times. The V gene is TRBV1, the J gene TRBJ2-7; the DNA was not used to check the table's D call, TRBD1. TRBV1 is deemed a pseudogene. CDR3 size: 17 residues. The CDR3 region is CTSSQDLGGAISYEQYV. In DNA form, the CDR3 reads TGCACCAGCAGCCAAGATTTGGGGGGGGCGATCTCCTACGAGCAGTACGTC.

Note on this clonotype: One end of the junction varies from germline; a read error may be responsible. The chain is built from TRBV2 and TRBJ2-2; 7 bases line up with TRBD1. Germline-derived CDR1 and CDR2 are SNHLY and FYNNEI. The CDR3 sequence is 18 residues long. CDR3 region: CACSPRDSPLENTGELFF. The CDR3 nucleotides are TGTGCCTGCAGTCCCCGGGACAGTCCTCTGGAGAACACCGGGGAGCTGTTTTTT.